This section outlines one T cell receptor beta chain sequence together with its context. This entry is derived from a study of blood T cell repertoires in COVID-19. Whole-study context: Donors in the United States, Italy and Spain gave samples during acute or convalescent COVID-19.

There are 16 residues in the CDR3. The germline gives CDR1 MNHEY, CDR2 SVGAGI. V was cut by 2 bases and J by 6 bases, with 17 bases left in between. Repertoires were generated with immunoSEQ multiplex PCR, while TCRdb's copy carries only in-frame clones and drops some. The repertoire holds around 60,000 clones, with 70% to 90% as singletons. Material for sequencing was peripheral blood. This TCR was recovered from a human donor with active COVID-19. The donor label of this sample is uncertain. This sequence joins TRBV6-5 and TRBJ2-1; D is perhaps TRBD2 (6 bases). The CDR3 loop reads CASSYAGLPPSNEQFF. The DNA of the CDR3 is TGTGCCAGCAGTTACGCGGGACTCCCCCCGTCCAATGAGCAGTTCTTC.